Listed here are 32 T cell receptor beta chains from one sample, sequenced in a study of cytomegalovirus exposure and HLA in healthy donors. This table comes from immunoSEQ multiplex PCR, and its TCRdb copy is limited to in-frame clones, with some not included. The sample includes approximately 120,000 clones, 95% to 96% seen only once; the top ten take about 1.7%. Sequencing used PBMCs. Source of these receptors: a man between 18 and 35 years old in good health and CMV-seronegative.

The chain combines TRBV9 with TRBJ2-1; no definite D call. The CDR3 sequence is 13 residues long. Germline V gene data show CDR1 as SGDLS and CDR2 as YYNGEE. V lost 2 bases and J 4 bases, leaving 7 bases between the germline ends. The CDR3: CASSVAHYNEQFF. Here the CDR3 DNA reads TGTGCCAGCAGCGTCGCGCATTACAATGAGCAGTTCTTC.

This chain links TRBV4-3 with TRBJ2-7, with a tentative D call TRBD1 (7 bases). CDR3 length equals 14 residues. CDR1 and CDR2 (germline): LGHNA, YSLEER. Trimming took off 3 bases at V and 3 bases at J, with 12 bases between the two ends. The CDR3 DNA reads TGCGCCAGCAGCCAGGCAGGGGGGAACTACGAGCAGTACTTC. It is translated as CASSQAGGNYEQYF.

This chain joins TRBV6-4 and TRBJ2-1; TRBD2 aligns across 10 bases. The CDR3 runs to 16 residues. V lost 4 bases, J lost 7 bases, and 10 bases stayed unmatched. Germline V gene data show CDR1 as MRHNA and CDR2 as SNTAGT. The CDR3 nucleotides are TGTGCCAGCAGTGTTACAGCCGGGACTAGCGATAATGAGCAGTTCTTC. Its translation is CASSVTAGTSDNEQFF.

This chain's CDR3 is CASSLAPGTGSGELFF. CDR3 DNA sequence: TGCGCCAGCAGCTTGGCCCCCGGGACAGGGTCCGGGGAGCTGTTTTTT. The V call is TRBV5-1, the J call TRBJ2-2; 9 nucleotides match TRBD1. Losses at the gene ends were 0 bases for V and 6 bases for J; bases not matched to a gene: 6. This CDR3 contains 16 residues. CDR1 SGHRS and CDR2 YFSETQ come from the germline V gene. Together with reference TRBV5-1 and TRBJ2-2, the CDR3 gives the full variable domain: KAGVTQTPRYLIKTRGQQVTLSCSPISGHRSVSWYQQTPGQGLQFLFEYFSETQRNKGNFPGRFSGRQFSNSRSEMNVSTLELGDSALYLCASSLAPGTGSGELFFGEGSRLTVL.

The rearrangement links TRBV6-1 to TRBJ2-1, with unresolved D. V was shortened by 0 bases and J by 4 bases, with 10 bases between the two germline ends. Germline V lookup: CDR1 MNHNS, CDR2 SASEGT. The CDR3 totals 15 residues. The CDR3 protein is CASSEANLAYNEQFF. The CDR3 nucleotides are TGTGCCAGCAGTGAAGCTAACTTAGCTTACAATGAGCAGTTCTTC.

The CDR3 nucleotides are TGTGCCAGTAGTATAGATCGGGGCGGGAGCTATGAGCAGTTCTTC. Translated: CASSIDRGGSYEQFF. The chain combines TRBV19 with TRBJ2-1; 7 nucleotides align to TRBD2. This CDR3 is 15 amino acids long. Germline loops: CDR1 LNHDA, CDR2 SQIVND (reference sequence). V shed 0 bases and J 8 bases; nucleotides not matched to a gene: 7.

J is TRBJ2-1 and V is TRBV9; 8 bases match TRBD2. Germline assignment: CDR1 SGDLS and CDR2 YYNGEE. The trim removed 1 base at V and 4 bases at J, leaving 4 bases unmatched. The CDR3 consists of 15 residues. DNA of the CDR3: TGTGCCAGCAGCGTATCCAGCGGGAGATACAATGAGCAGTTCTTC. Protein product: CASSVSSGRYNEQFF.

The chain employs TRBV7-2 and TRBJ1-4; D gene unclear. The CDR3 has 15 residues. The V end was cut by 0 bases, the J end by 0 bases, with 5 bases between. Germline lookup yields CDR1 SGHTA and CDR2 FQGNSA. The CDR3: CASSLAGPTNEKLFF. The CDR3 DNA reads as TGTGCCAGCAGCTTAGCGGGCCCAACTAATGAAAAACTGTTTTTT. The complete variable domain, with remaining parts taken from reference TRBV7-2 and TRBJ1-4, reads GAGVSQSPSNKVTEKGKDVELRCDPISGHTALYWYRQSLGQGLEFLIYFQGNSAPDKSGLPSDRFSAERTGGSVSTLTIQRTQQEDSAVYLCASSLAGPTNEKLFFGSGTQLSVL.

CDR3 nucleotides: TGTGCCAGCAGTCGGGACGGGGGGGAACAGCCCCAGCATTTT. This translates into CASSRDGGEQPQHF. The rearrangement joins TRBV6-5 to TRBJ1-5; tentatively, D is TRBD1 (5 bases). This CDR3 is 14 amino acids long. The V gene lost 5 bases and the J gene lost 7 bases, with 15 bases spanning the gap. The germline V gene encodes CDR1 MNHEY and CDR2 SVGAGI.

This clone was recorded only once. This chain joins TRBV30 and TRBJ2-7; D is possibly TRBD2 (6 bases). Trimming shortened V by 1 base and J by 6 bases, and 13 bases separated the two germline ends. There are 13 residues in the CDR3. Germline V gene data show CDR1 as GTSNPN and CDR2 as SVGIG (reference sequence). The CDR3 DNA is TGTGCCTGGAGTGCTCTTCGGGGAGGCGAGCAGTACTTC. This translates into CAWSALRGGEQYF.

The chain uses TRBV15 and TRBJ1-1; TRBD1 is a possible D gene (5 bases). Germline V gene data show CDR1 as LNHNV and CDR2 as YYDKDF (reference sequence). The length of the CDR3 is 13 residues. The V end was cut by 4 bases, the J end by 7 bases, with 13 bases between. CDR3 protein: CATSIRTGGEAFF. The CDR3 DNA follows: TGTGCCACCAGCATACGTACGGGGGGTGAAGCTTTCTTT. The whole variable domain, remainder taken from reference TRBV15 and TRBJ1-1, is DAMVIQNPRYQVTQFGKPVTLSCSQTLNHNVMYWYQQKSSQAPKLLFHYYDKDFNNEADTPDNFQSRRPNTSFCFLDIRSPGLGDTAMYLCATSIRTGGEAFFGQGTRLTVV.

CDR3 sequence reads: CASSYSLRSSYEQYF. In nucleotides, the CDR3 is TGTGCCAGCAGTTACTCGTTGCGGAGCTCCTACGAGCAGTACTTC. This chain connects TRBV6-5 to TRBJ2-7, with unresolved D. The CDR3 spans 15 residues. V dropped 0 bases and J dropped 0 bases, with 9 bases sitting between them. Germline assignment: CDR1 MNHEY and CDR2 SVGAGI.

The chain combines TRBV11-1 with TRBJ2-3; a weak D match, TRBD1 (5 bases). The germline V gene encodes CDR1 SGHAT and CDR2 FQDESV (reference sequence). There are 17 residues in the CDR3. The ends were cut back, 1 base at V and 0 bases at J, with 14 bases in the middle. CDR3 sequence reads: CASSLDLRDSSTDTQYF. The CDR3 coding sequence is TGTGCCAGCAGCTTAGATCTGAGAGACAGCAGCACAGATACGCAGTATTTT.

The rearrangement links TRBV6-5 to TRBJ2-7, with a weak D call TRBD2 (5 bases). There are 12 residues in the CDR3. Looked up from germline, CDR1 is MNHEY and CDR2 is SVGAGI. V lost 0 bases and J lost 6, with 6 bases in between. The CDR3 here is CASSYSGSEQYF. The DNA for the CDR3 is TGTGCCAGCAGTTACTCGGGGAGCGAGCAGTACTTC.

The J gene is TRBJ2-7, the V gene TRBV15; TRBD2 might be the D (6 bases). With 1 base removed from V and 1 base from J, the gap between germline ends came to 14 bases. CDR1 and CDR2 from the germline V gene are LNHNV and YYDKDF (reference sequence). CDR3 size: 16 residues. As DNA, the CDR3 is TGTGCCACCAGCAGAGGATCGGCGGGGCCATCCTACGAGCAGTACTTC. Translated: CATSRGSAGPSYEQYF.

J is TRBJ2-7 and V is TRBV28; 11 bases fit TRBD2. Germline-derived CDR1 and CDR2 are MDHEN and SYDVKM. CDR3 length: 15 residues. V dropped 4 bases and J dropped 2; count of bases not matched to a gene: 4. CDR3 region: CASSSGTSGTYEQYF. The CDR3 DNA follows: TGTGCCAGCAGTTCCGGGACTAGCGGCACCTACGAGCAGTACTTC.

The gene calls are TRBV18 and TRBJ1-5, with 7 bases aligning to TRBD1. The CDR3 has 14 residues. Germline V gene data show CDR1 as KGHSH and CDR2 as LQKENI. V trimming: 1 base; J trimming: 7 bases; junction bases outside the gene matches: 4. CDR3 region: CASSPQGAEQPQHF. CDR3 bases: TGTGCCAGCTCACCACAGGGGGCTGAACAGCCCCAGCATTTT.

V is TRBV4-2 and J is TRBJ2-1; 9 positions match TRBD1. The CDR3 is 18 residues long. Germline loops: CDR1 LGHNA, CDR2 YNFKEQ. V trimming: 1 base; J trimming: 8 bases; junction bases outside the gene matches: 15. The CDR3 nucleotides read TGTGCCAGCAGCCAAGTGAGACTTGGGACAGGGAGAGGCGATGAGCAGTTCTTC. Its protein is CASSQVRLGTGRGDEQFF.

The V call is TRBV28, the J call TRBJ2-5; D might be TRBD2 (5 bases). CDR1 is MDHEN and CDR2 is SYDVKM in the germline V gene. The CDR3 runs 13 residues. V was trimmed by 4 bases and J by 4 bases, leaving 10 bases between them. The CDR3 loop is CASSWELGETQYF. The DNA for the CDR3 is TGTGCCAGCAGTTGGGAGCTCGGAGAGACCCAGTACTTC.

The chain recombines TRBV5-4 with TRBJ1-2, with 9 bases fitting TRBD1. Germline V gives CDR1 SGHNT, CDR2 YYREEE (reference sequence). Trimming removed 9 bases from V and 2 bases from J; junction bases left unmatched: 8. There are 14 residues in the CDR3. CDR3 DNA sequence: TGTGCCACCAACAGGGGGCAGGGAAACTATGGCTACACCTTC. This codes for CATNRGQGNYGYTF.

The genes are TRBV28 and TRBJ1-5; no firm D call. CDR1 and CDR2 (germline): MDHEN, SYDVKM. This CDR3 has 15 residues. The V gene lost 3 bases and the J gene lost 7 bases, with 16 bases spanning the gap. Here the CDR3 reads CASSFSGGLRQPQHF. The CDR3, as DNA: TGTGCCAGCAGTTTTTCTGGAGGGCTGAGACAGCCCCAGCATTTT.

The chain couples TRBV2 to TRBJ1-5; D remains unclear. The germline V gene has CDR1 SNHLY and CDR2 FYNNEI. This CDR3 has 13 amino acids. V was trimmed by 3 bases and J by 4 bases, leaving 7 bases between them. CDR3 nucleotides: TGTGCCAGCAGTGATTCCGAGAATCAGCCCCAGCATTTT. Protein product: CASSDSENQPQHF. Combining the CDR3 with reference TRBV2 and TRBJ1-5 gives the whole variable domain EPEVTQTPSHQVTQMGQEVILRCVPISNHLYFYWYRQILGQKVEFLVSFYNNEISEKSEIFDDQFSVERPDGSNFTLKIRSTKLEDSAMYFCASSDSENQPQHFGDGTRLSIL.

The J gene is TRBJ2-1, the V gene TRBV4-1; 9 bases are a match to TRBD2. Trimming removed 4 bases from V and 0 bases from J; junction bases left unmatched: 7. The CDR3 runs to 17 residues. Germline V CDR1 and CDR2: MGHRA, YSYEKL. CDR3 in DNA: TGCGCCAGCAGCCGCCTCCCTAGCGGGATCTCCTACAATGAGCAGTTCTTC. As protein: CASSRLPSGISYNEQFF.

The chain has TRBV28 and TRBJ1-1, with a tentative D call TRBD1 (6 bases). Germline CDR1 MDHEN, CDR2 SYDVKM. The CDR3 runs 13 residues. V lost 8 bases, J lost 1 base, and 11 bases lay in between. The CDR3 here is CASVRGGNTEAFF. In DNA, the CDR3 is TGTGCCAGCGTCAGGGGCGGGAACACTGAAGCTTTCTTT.

The chain recombines TRBV4-2 with TRBJ2-3, with TRBD1 matching over 7 bases. CDR3 size: 15 residues. The V and J ends lost 1 base and 2 bases, in that order; junction bases with no gene match: 3. The germline CDR1 and CDR2 sequences are LGHNA and YNFKEQ. Here the CDR3 reads CASSQADRNTDTQYF. The CDR3 coding sequence is TGTGCCAGCAGCCAAGCGGACAGGAACACAGATACGCAGTATTTT.

The rearrangement links TRBV5-1 to TRBJ2-1, with 10 bases aligning to TRBD2. The V gene's germline CDR1 is SGHRS and CDR2 YFSETQ. The CDR3 spans 17 residues. V gave up 2 bases and J gave up 1 base; unmatched junction bases: 6. The CDR3 reads CASSFLIAGGSYNEQFF. CDR3 DNA sequence: TGCGCCAGCAGCTTCTTAATAGCGGGAGGTTCCTACAATGAGCAGTTCTTC.

The chain links TRBV7-3 to TRBJ2-1; the match to TRBD1 covers 8 bases. Germline V gene data show CDR1 as SGHTA and CDR2 as FQGTGA. This CDR3 region has 16 residues. The junction had 7 bases not matched to a gene; V was cut back by 1 base and J by 5 bases. This chain's CDR3 is CASSLSSGQGNNEQFF. CDR3 coding DNA: TGTGCCAGCAGCTTAAGTAGCGGACAGGGAAACAATGAGCAGTTCTTC.

V is TRBV29-1 and J is TRBJ2-7; 10 bases match TRBD1. The V segment lost 4 bases and the J segment 3 bases; nucleotides outside the gene matches: 3. Per the germline V gene, CDR1 is SQVTM and CDR2 is ANQGSEA. CDR3 length: 13 residues. In DNA form, the CDR3 reads TGCAGCGTTGCGCGGACAGGGGGCTACGAGCAGTACTTC. Encoded protein: CSVARTGGYEQYF.

V gene TRBV29-1 combines with J gene TRBJ1-4; the D gene is possibly TRBD1 (6 bases). V was pared by 6 bases and J by 5 bases, with 16 bases between. This CDR3 has 14 amino acids. CDR1 SQVTM and CDR2 ANQGSEA come from the germline V gene. The CDR3 DNA follows: TGCAGCGTGGCTAAGGGGGGGGCGAATGAAAAACTGTTTTTT. Protein product: CSVAKGGANEKLFF.

The count of this clone is one. The chain joins TRBV19 to TRBJ2-2, with 7 bases identical to TRBD1. The CDR3 spans 15 residues. V lost 4 bases and J lost 5; bases outside the gene matches: 7. The germline V gene encodes CDR1 LNHDA and CDR2 SQIVND (reference sequence). The CDR3 is CASSRKTGWTGELFF. The CDR3 nucleotides read TGTGCCAGTAGTAGGAAGACAGGGTGGACCGGGGAGCTGTTTTTT.

This clone was picked up a small number of times. The chain is built from TRBV4-1 and TRBJ2-7; 10 bases match TRBD1. J lost 0 bases, V lost 5 bases, and 10 bases had no gene match. This CDR3 is 17 amino acids long. In germline, CDR1 is MGHRA, CDR2 YSYEKL. The CDR3 loop is CASSSWTGGESSYEQYF. DNA of the CDR3: TGCGCCAGCAGCAGCTGGACAGGGGGTGAAAGCTCCTACGAGCAGTACTTC.

CDR3 bases: TGTGCCAGCAGCCCGGGGGGCGCCCAAGAGACCCAGTACTTC. It yields the protein CASSPGGAQETQYF. This rearrangement joins TRBV7-2 to TRBJ2-5; a weak D match, TRBD2 (7 bases). Germline CDR1 and CDR2: SGHTA and FQGNSA. The V gene lost 5 bases and the J gene lost 1 base, with 11 bases spanning the gap. The CDR3 extends over 14 amino acids.